This T cell receptor beta chain was retrieved from a study of PD-L1 blockade in urothelial cancer. Study at large: After treatment start, blood was analyzed at 3 weeks (second dose) and at 6 weeks.

TCRdb keeps only in-frame clones here, not all; method: immunoSEQ multiplex PCR. The data contain around 100,000 clones, roughly nine tenths of them singletons. Between the trimmed V and J ends, which lost 4 bases and 5 bases, there was a span of 5 bases. Germline CDR1 is SEHNR and CDR2 is FQNEAQ (reference sequence). The CDR3 sequence is 11 residues long. Each patient contributed between 1 and 8 total time points of blood mononuclear cells, pretreatment and during treatment. V is TRBV7-9 and J is TRBJ2-5; D ambiguous. Material: PBMCs, obtained around atezolizumab (anti-PD-L1) treatment. This sequence was found in a woman aged 80 or older with urothelial cancer. The CDR3 sequence is CASSSMETQYF. The CDR3 nucleotides are TGTGCCAGCAGCTCCATGGAGACCCAGTACTTC.